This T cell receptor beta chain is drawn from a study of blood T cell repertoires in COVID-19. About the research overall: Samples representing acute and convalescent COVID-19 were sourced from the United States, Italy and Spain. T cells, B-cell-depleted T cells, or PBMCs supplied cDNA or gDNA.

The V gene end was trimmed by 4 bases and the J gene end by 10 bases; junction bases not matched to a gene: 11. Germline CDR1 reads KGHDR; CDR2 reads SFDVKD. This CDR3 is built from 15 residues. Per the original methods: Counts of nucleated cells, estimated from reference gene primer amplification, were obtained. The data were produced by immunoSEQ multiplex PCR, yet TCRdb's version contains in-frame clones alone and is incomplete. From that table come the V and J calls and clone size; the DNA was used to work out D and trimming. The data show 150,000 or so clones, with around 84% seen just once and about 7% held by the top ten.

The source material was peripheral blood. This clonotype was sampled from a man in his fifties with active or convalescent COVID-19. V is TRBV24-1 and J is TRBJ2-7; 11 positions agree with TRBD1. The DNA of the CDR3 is TGTGCCACCAGTGACCCCGCATTCGGGACAGGGGGACAGTACTTC. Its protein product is CATSDPAFGTGGQYF.